Shown below are 5 T cell receptor beta chains from a single sample sequenced in a study of blood T cells in healthy people across ages. A second PCR, run for roughly 7 to 12 cycles, used a sample-barcoded 5' primer plus a J-beta primer mix. MiXCR was run by TCRdb on the 5' RACE reads, yielding one entry per CDR3 protein. Of 1,500,000 or so distinct CDR3 sequences in the sample, approximately 60% were seen once. The sample was blood. The receptors stem from a man between 18 and 35 years old in good health.

The chain recombines TRBV7-8 with TRBJ2-5; D is undetermined. The DNA end is a closer match to TRBJ2-7, so the J assignment may be wrong. The germline V gene has CDR1 SGHVS and CDR2 FQNEAQ. CDR3 length: 14 amino acids. The CDR3 loop reads CASSSNGRTYEQYF. As DNA, the CDR3 is TGTGCCAGCAGCTCGAACGGGCGAACCTACGAGCAGTACTTC.

The CDR3 here is CASSEVRLGAYEQYF. For the CDR3, the DNA is TGTGCCAGCAGTGAAGTCCGATTGGGGGCCTACGAGCAGTACTTC. The chain combines TRBV2 with TRBJ2-7; TRBD1 or TRBD2 may be the D gene (5 bases each). V was clipped by 1 base and J by 2 bases, with 12 bases between them. Germline lookup yields CDR1 SNHLY and CDR2 FYNNEI. CDR3 length: 15 residues.

The rearrangement links TRBV27 to TRBJ2-1, with D perhaps TRBD2 (6 bases). V was clipped by 6 bases and J by 10 bases, with 25 bases between them. This CDR3 region has 16 residues. The germline V gene has CDR1 MNHEY and CDR2 SMNVEV (reference sequence). CDR3: CASSSTGTEILGEQFF. The CDR3 coding sequence is TGTGCCAGCAGCTCGACTGGGACTGAAATTTTGGGCGAGCAGTTCTTC.

This chain connects TRBV20-1 to TRBJ2-1, with 7 bases lining up with TRBD1. This CDR3 spans 14 amino acids. CDR1 and CDR2 (germline): DFQATT, SNEGSKA (reference sequence). The V and J ends lost 6 bases and 3 bases, in that order; junction bases with no gene match: 8. CDR3 coding DNA: TGCAGTGCGCGACAGGGAGCCTACTACAATGAGCAGTTCTTC. Amino acid sequence: CSARQGAYYNEQFF.

A few counts support this clonotype. The chain recombines TRBV6-2 or TRBV6-3 with TRBJ2-1; the D gene is possibly TRBD2 (6 bases). Germline assignment: CDR1 MNHEY and CDR2 SVGEGT. V dropped 3 bases and J dropped 13 bases, with 10 bases sitting between them. There are 11 residues in the CDR3. The CDR3: CASSYPSDQFF. The CDR3 nucleotides are TGTGCCAGCAGTTATCCTAGCGACCAGTTCTTC.